These 22 T cell receptor beta chains share one sample of origin, sequenced in a study of blood T cell repertoires in COVID-19. Repertoires were generated with immunoSEQ multiplex PCR, while TCRdb's copy carries only in-frame clones and drops some. The table has about 220,000 clones, around 91% seen once. The sequencing sample was made of PBMCs or T cells enriched from blood (not recorded which). These receptors all come from a man aged 25-45 years who had been exposed to COVID-19.

This chain links TRBV5-1 with TRBJ1-2; 7 positions match TRBD1. The germline CDR1 and CDR2 sequences are SGHRS and YFSETQ. The trim removed 2 bases at V and 6 bases at J, leaving 10 bases unmatched. The CDR3 loop spans 15 amino acids. The DNA for the CDR3 is TGCGCCAGCAGCTTTAAAGGGGGCGAATCGCATGGCTACACCTTC. It encodes CASSFKGGESHGYTF.

This chain joins TRBV7-2 and TRBJ1-2; 8 bases align to TRBD1. The germline V gene encodes CDR1 SGHTA and CDR2 FQGNSA. V lost 4 bases, J lost 6 bases, and 13 bases stayed unmatched. This CDR3 region has 16 residues. This CDR3 reads CASSYTDRAIGDGYTF. The CDR3 DNA reads as TGTGCCAGCAGCTACACGGACAGGGCCATTGGGGATGGCTACACCTTC.

V and J are TRBV19 and TRBJ2-2, with 11 bases fitting TRBD1. The J segment lost 8 bases and the V segment lost 8 bases, leaving 16 bases of the junction unmatched. Germline V lookup: CDR1 LNHDA, CDR2 SQIVND (reference sequence). CDR3 length equals 17 residues. CDR3 loop: CASRTGTGGMQSGELFF. DNA for the CDR3: TGTGCCAGTCGAACCGGGACAGGGGGAATGCAGTCAGGGGAGCTGTTTTTT.

The chain couples TRBV12-3 or TRBV12-4 to TRBJ2-1; D is ambiguous. Between the trimmed V and J ends, which lost 2 bases and 6 bases, there was a span of 8 bases. CDR3 length: 13 residues. CDR3 in amino acids: CASSLYGLNEQFF. The CDR3 bases are TGTGCCAGCAGTTTATATGGCCTCAATGAGCAGTTCTTC.

The sample holds one count of this clone. The chain combines TRBV3-1 (or the pseudogene TRBV3-2) with TRBJ1-2; D possibly corresponds to TRBD1 (6 bases). Germline CDR1 LGHDT, CDR2 YNNKEL (reference sequence). Trimming took off 4 bases at V and 8 bases at J, with 14 bases between the two ends. The CDR3 length is 13 residues. CDR3 residues: CASSPSGQSGYTF. Here the CDR3 DNA reads TGTGCCAGCAGCCCCTCAGGACAGTCCGGCTACACCTTC.

The DNA for the CDR3 is TGCGCCAGCAGTATCAGGCGGGAGCGGGGGAAGGGCACAGATACGCAGTATTTT. Its translation is CASSIRRERGKGTDTQYF. This chain uses TRBV5-1 with TRBJ2-3; TRBD2 agrees at 8 bases. The germline gives CDR1 SGHRS, CDR2 YFSETQ. Trimming cost V 5 bases and J 1 base; bases outside gene matches: 15. The CDR3 consists of 18 residues.

V is TRBV18 and J is TRBJ1-4, with a weak D call TRBD1 (6 bases). Trimming cost V 6 bases and J 5 bases, with 13 bases left between them. The CDR3 is 14 amino acids. Per germline, CDR1 KGHSH and CDR2 LQKENI. The CDR3 DNA is TGTGCCAGCTCTTTGGACAGCTTAAATGAAAAACTGTTTTTT. Its protein product is CASSLDSLNEKLFF.

The rearrangement links TRBV5-4 to TRBJ2-4; no clear D gene. CDR3 length: 13 residues. The germline V and J ends were trimmed by 3 bases and 7 bases, with 11 bases remaining between them. Germline loops: CDR1 SGHNT, CDR2 YYREEE (reference sequence). CDR3 DNA sequence: TGTGCCAGCAGCTCCCCCTGGCCGAACATTCAGTACTTC. This codes for CASSSPWPNIQYF.

The chain employs TRBV4-2 and TRBJ1-1; TRBD1 matches at 9 bases. CDR1 is LGHNA, CDR2 YNFKEQ, per germline. CDR3 length: 15 amino acids. The V and J ends lost 5 bases and 1 base, in that order; junction bases with no gene match: 5. CDR3 sequence (DNA): TGTGCCAGCAGCGGACAGGGGTATGGGAACACTGAAGCTTTCTTT. This gives the protein CASSGQGYGNTEAFF.

This chain joins TRBV7-8 and TRBJ1-1; possibly TRBD1 for D (5 bases). V lost 2 bases and J 2 bases, leaving 12 bases between the germline ends. CDR3 length equals 15 residues. Germline-derived CDR1 and CDR2 are SGHVS and FQNEAQ. The CDR3 DNA sequence: TGTGCCAGCAGCTTATATCGCAGGGCTAACACTGAAGCTTTCTTT. Translated: CASSLYRRANTEAFF. The whole variable domain, filled in from reference TRBV7-8 and TRBJ1-1, reads GAGVSQSPRYKVAKRGQDVALRCDPISGHVSLFWYQQALGQGPEFLTYFQNEAQLDKSGLPSDRFFAERPEGSVSTLKIQRTQQEDSAVYLCASSLYRRANTEAFFGQGTRLTVV.

The chain recombines TRBV5-6 with TRBJ2-3; weak D call: TRBD1 (5 bases). Looked up from germline, CDR1 is SGHDT and CDR2 is YYEEEE. The CDR3 extends over 16 amino acids. Trimming removed 3 bases at V and 2 bases at J, with 16 bases between. The CDR3 DNA is TGTGCCAGCAGCTCCCATTCGCAGGGAACCACAGATACGCAGTATTTT. It codes for CASSSHSQGTTDTQYF.

The J gene is TRBJ2-1, the V gene TRBV9; 8 nucleotides align to TRBD2. Germline V gives CDR1 SGDLS, CDR2 YYNGEE. The CDR3 extends over 16 amino acids. V gave up 0 bases and J gave up 6 bases; unmatched junction bases: 8. The CDR3 here is CASSVGVGGAGNEQFF. CDR3 DNA sequence: TGTGCCAGCAGCGTAGGAGTCGGGGGGGCCGGCAATGAGCAGTTCTTC.

This chain connects TRBV19 to TRBJ2-1; weak D call: TRBD2 (5 bases). The CDR3 is 16 amino acids. Trimming cost V 3 bases and J 0 bases, with 12 bases left between them. In germline, CDR1 is LNHDA, CDR2 SQIVND (reference sequence). CDR3 in amino acids: CASSIPSGGSYNEQFF. The CDR3 nucleotides read TGTGCCAGTAGTATCCCCAGCGGAGGCTCCTACAATGAGCAGTTCTTC.

This CDR3 reads CASSRGPENTIYF. CDR3 bases: TGTGCCAGCTCCAGGGGTCCCGAAAACACCATATATTTT. The V and J genes are TRBV6-5 and TRBJ1-3; the D gene is possibly TRBD1 (6 bases). Germline V gives CDR1 MNHEY, CDR2 SVGAGI. The CDR3 runs 13 residues. The germline V and J ends were trimmed by 8 bases and 6 bases, with 14 bases remaining between them.

The gene calls are TRBV20-1 and TRBJ2-5, with a tentative D call TRBD2 (5 bases). Germline loops: CDR1 DFQATT, CDR2 SNEGSKA (reference sequence). Trimming left V 3 bases short and J 2 bases short, with 13 bases between. This CDR3 has 14 amino acids. The CDR3 DNA follows: TGCAGTGCTAGTTCTCTAGCAAGGCAAGAGACCCAGTACTTC. It yields the protein CSASSLARQETQYF.

The chain joins TRBV18 to TRBJ1-5; D gene ambiguous. CDR1 KGHSH and CDR2 LQKENI come from the germline V gene. Trimming removed 3 bases from V and 3 bases from J, with 12 bases in between. CDR3 size: 15 residues. The CDR3 protein is CASSPLRSDNQPQHF. The CDR3 coding sequence is TGTGCCAGCTCACCGTTGAGGAGTGACAATCAGCCCCAGCATTTT.

The chain links TRBV6-5 to TRBJ2-2; D is uncertain. The germline V gene encodes CDR1 MNHEY and CDR2 SVGAGI. This CDR3 comprises 14 residues. Trimming removed 5 bases at V and 4 bases at J, with 11 bases between. The CDR3 spells CASSHETVTGELFF. The DNA for the CDR3 is TGTGCCAGCAGTCACGAAACGGTCACCGGGGAGCTGTTTTTT.

J is TRBJ1-3 and V is TRBV3-1 (or the pseudogene TRBV3-2); D is ambiguous. This CDR3 is built from 19 residues. The V gene's germline CDR1 is LGHDT and CDR2 YNNKEL (reference sequence). Trimming left V 0 bases short and J 2 bases short, with 20 bases between. The CDR3 DNA sequence: TGTGCCAGCAGCCAAGATGGGAGATTTGAGGTTCTCGCTGGAAACACCATATATTTT. It yields the protein CASSQDGRFEVLAGNTIYF.

The V call is TRBV5-1, the J call TRBJ1-2; TRBD1 agrees at 9 bases. The trim removed 4 bases at V and 1 base at J, leaving 8 bases unmatched. The CDR3 extends over 16 amino acids. Germline V lookup: CDR1 SGHRS, CDR2 YFSETQ. In DNA form, the CDR3 reads TGCGCCAGCAGCCCTTACAGGGGGCCGAGTAACTATGGCTACACCTTC. Its protein product is CASSPYRGPSNYGYTF.

The rearrangement links TRBV6-2 or TRBV6-3 to TRBJ1-6; a weak D match, TRBD1 (6 bases). Germline CDR1 is MNHEY and CDR2 is SVGEGT. The CDR3 is 14 residues long. Trimming took off 4 bases at V and 4 bases at J, with 8 bases between the two ends. CDR3 in amino acids: CASSSRGYNSPLHF. The CDR3 DNA sequence: TGTGCCAGCAGTTCTAGGGGGTATAATTCACCCCTCCACTTT.

This rearrangement joins TRBV7-2 to TRBJ2-5, with TRBD2 matching 10 bases. The CDR3 totals 16 residues. The germline gives CDR1 SGHTA, CDR2 FQGNSA. J gave up 6 bases and V 5 bases, and 12 bases lay outside the gene matches. The CDR3 DNA follows: TGTGCCAGCAGCGGGGTAGCGGGGGGTCTCCGGAAGACCCAGTACTTC. This codes for CASSGVAGGLRKTQYF.

V gene TRBV5-5 combines with J gene TRBJ2-3, with D perhaps matching TRBD2 (7 bases). Trimming removed 4 bases at V and 5 bases at J, with 17 bases between. This CDR3 comprises 15 residues. Germline V gene sequence: CDR1 SGHKS, CDR2 YYEKEE (reference sequence). The CDR3 protein is CASSHGGGRGDTQYF. CDR3 sequence (DNA): TGTGCCAGCAGCCATGGGGGGGGCCGGGGAGATACGCAGTATTTT.